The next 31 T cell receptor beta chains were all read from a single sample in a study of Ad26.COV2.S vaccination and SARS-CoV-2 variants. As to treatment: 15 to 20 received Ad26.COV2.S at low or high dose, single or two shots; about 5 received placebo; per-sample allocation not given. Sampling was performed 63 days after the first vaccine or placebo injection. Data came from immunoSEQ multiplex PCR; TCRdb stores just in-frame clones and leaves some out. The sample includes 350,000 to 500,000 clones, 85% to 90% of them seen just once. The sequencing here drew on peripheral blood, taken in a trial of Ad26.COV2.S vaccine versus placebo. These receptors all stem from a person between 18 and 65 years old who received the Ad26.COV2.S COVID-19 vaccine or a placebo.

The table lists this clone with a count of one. DNA for the CDR3: TGTGCCAGCTCACCACCCCCTGGGGGGACAGATACGCAGTATTTT. Its protein product is CASSPPPGGTDTQYF. This rearrangement joins TRBV18 to TRBJ2-3, with D possibly being TRBD2 (6 bases). Trimming stripped 0 bases from V and 3 bases from J, with 10 bases between. The CDR3 is made up of 15 amino acids. Germline V gene sequence: CDR1 KGHSH, CDR2 LQKENI.

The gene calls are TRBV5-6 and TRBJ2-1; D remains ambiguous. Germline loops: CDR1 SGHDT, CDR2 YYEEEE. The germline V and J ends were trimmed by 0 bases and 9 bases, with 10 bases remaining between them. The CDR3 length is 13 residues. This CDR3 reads CASSLVVPGEQFF. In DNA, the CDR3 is TGTGCCAGCAGCTTGGTAGTACCGGGTGAGCAGTTCTTC.

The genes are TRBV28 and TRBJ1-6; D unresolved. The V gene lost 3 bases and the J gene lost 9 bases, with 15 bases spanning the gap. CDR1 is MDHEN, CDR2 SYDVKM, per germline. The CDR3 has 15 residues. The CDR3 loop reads CASSFWTHVGSPLHF. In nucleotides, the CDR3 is TGTGCCAGCAGTTTTTGGACCCATGTTGGTTCACCCCTCCACTTT.

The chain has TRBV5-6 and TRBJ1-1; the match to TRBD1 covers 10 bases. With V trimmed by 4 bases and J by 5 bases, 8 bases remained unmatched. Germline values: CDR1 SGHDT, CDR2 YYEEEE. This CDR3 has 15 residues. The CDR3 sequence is CASSPLDRGGTEAFF. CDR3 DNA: TGTGCCAGCAGCCCATTGGACAGGGGGGGAACTGAAGCTTTCTTT.

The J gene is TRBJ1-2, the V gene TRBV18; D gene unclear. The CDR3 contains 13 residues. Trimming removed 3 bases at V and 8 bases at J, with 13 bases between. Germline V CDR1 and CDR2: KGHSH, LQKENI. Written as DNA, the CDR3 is TGTGCCAGCTCACCTGTGTCCTCTGGGGGCTACACCTTC. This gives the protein CASSPVSSGGYTF. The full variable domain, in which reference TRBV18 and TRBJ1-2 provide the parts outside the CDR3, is NAGVMQNPRHLVRRRGQEARLRCSPMKGHSHVYWYRQLPEEGLKFMVYLQKENIIDESGMPKERFSAEFPKEGPSILRIQQVVRGDSAAYFCASSPVSSGGYTFGSGTRLTVV.

The DNA for the CDR3 is TGTGCCAGCAGTTTATCTACCGGGACAGGGACCTACGAGCAGTACTTC. This gives the protein CASSLSTGTGTYEQYF. V and J are TRBV27 and TRBJ2-7, with 9 bases matching TRBD1. After removal of 0 bases from V and 2 bases from J, the junction contained 5 bases not matched to a gene. The CDR3 runs 16 residues. The germline CDR1 and CDR2 sequences are MNHEY and SMNVEV (reference sequence).

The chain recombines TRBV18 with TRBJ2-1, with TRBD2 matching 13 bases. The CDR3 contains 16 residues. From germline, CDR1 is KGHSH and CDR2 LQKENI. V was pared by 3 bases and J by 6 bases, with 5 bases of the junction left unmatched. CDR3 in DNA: TGTGCCAGCTCACCCAAAACTAGCGGGGGGGCCAATGAGCAGTTCTTC. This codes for CASSPKTSGGANEQFF.

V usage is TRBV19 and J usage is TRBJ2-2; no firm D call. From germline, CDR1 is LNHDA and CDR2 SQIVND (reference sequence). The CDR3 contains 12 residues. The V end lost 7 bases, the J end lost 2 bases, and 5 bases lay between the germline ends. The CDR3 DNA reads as TGTGCCAGTATGGGAAACACCGGGGAGCTGTTTTTT. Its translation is CASMGNTGELFF.

CDR3 DNA: TGTGCCAGCAGTCCCGGACTGATACAGATGCGGCCCTACGAGCAGTACTTC. It codes for CASSPGLIQMRPYEQYF. This rearrangement joins TRBV27 to TRBJ2-7; possibly TRBD2 for D (5 bases). There are 17 residues in the CDR3. The V end lost 5 bases, the J end lost 2 bases, and 22 bases lay between the germline ends. CDR1 and CDR2 (germline): MNHEY, SMNVEV (reference sequence).

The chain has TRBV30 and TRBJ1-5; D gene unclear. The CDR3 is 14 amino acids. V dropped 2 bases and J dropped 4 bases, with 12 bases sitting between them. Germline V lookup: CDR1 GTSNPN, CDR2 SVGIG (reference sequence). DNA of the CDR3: TGTGCCTGGAGTTGGGGTCTAGCAAATCAGCCCCAGCATTTT. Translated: CAWSWGLANQPQHF.

The CDR3 spells CASSFYSGTEAFF. The CDR3 DNA is TGTGCCAGCAGCTTTTATAGCGGCACTGAAGCTTTCTTT. The chain joins TRBV11-3 to TRBJ1-1, with D uncertain. Germline lookup yields CDR1 SGHNT and CDR2 YENEEA. The CDR3 contains 13 residues. Trimming stripped 3 bases from V and 4 bases from J, with 9 bases between. The whole variable domain, filled in from reference TRBV11-3 and TRBJ1-1, reads EAGVVQSPRYKIIEKKQPVAFWCNPISGHNTLYWYLQNLGQGPELLIRYENEEAVDDSQLPKDRFSAERLKGVDSTLKIQPAELGDSAVYLCASSFYSGTEAFFGQGTRLTVV.

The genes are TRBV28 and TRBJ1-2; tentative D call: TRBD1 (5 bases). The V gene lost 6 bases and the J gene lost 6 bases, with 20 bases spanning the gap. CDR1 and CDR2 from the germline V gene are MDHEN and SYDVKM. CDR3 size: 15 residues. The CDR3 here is CASSLSPPEGHGYTF. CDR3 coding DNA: TGTGCCAGCAGCCTTAGCCCCCCGGAGGGGCATGGCTACACCTTC.

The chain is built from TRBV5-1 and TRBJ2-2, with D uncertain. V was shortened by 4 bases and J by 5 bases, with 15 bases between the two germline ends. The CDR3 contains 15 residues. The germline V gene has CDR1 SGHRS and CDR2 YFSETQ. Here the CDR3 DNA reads TGCGCCAGCAGCGAGGACGTTGCGCCTACCGGGGAGCTGTTTTTT. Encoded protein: CASSEDVAPTGELFF.

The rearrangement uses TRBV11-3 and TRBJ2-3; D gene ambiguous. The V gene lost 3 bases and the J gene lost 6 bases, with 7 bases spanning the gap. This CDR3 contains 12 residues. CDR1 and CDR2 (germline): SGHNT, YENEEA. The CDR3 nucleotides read TGTGCCAGCAGCTTTGTGAGGGATACGCAGTATTTT. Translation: CASSFVRDTQYF.

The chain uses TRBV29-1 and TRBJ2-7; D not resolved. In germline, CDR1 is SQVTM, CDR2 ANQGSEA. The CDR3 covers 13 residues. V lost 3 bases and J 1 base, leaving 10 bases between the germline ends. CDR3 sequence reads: CSVDRLTSYEQYF. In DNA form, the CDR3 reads TGCAGCGTTGACAGATTAACTTCCTACGAGCAGTACTTC.

The CDR3 DNA sequence: TGTGCCAGCAGTTTATACTCAGGAGGGATGGGGCAAAACATTCAGTACTTC. As protein: CASSLYSGGMGQNIQYF. V and J are TRBV27 and TRBJ2-4; D perhaps matches TRBD2 (6 bases). The CDR3 is made up of 17 amino acids. Trimming shortened V by 1 base and J by 5 bases, and 18 bases separated the two germline ends. The germline V gene has CDR1 MNHEY and CDR2 SMNVEV (reference sequence).

The CDR3 coding sequence is TGTGCCAGCAGTTACGCAGGGGCGACTCCCCTATTCAATCAGCCCCAGCATTTT. It yields the protein CASSYAGATPLFNQPQHF. The chain couples TRBV6-2 or TRBV6-3 to TRBJ1-5; tentative D call: TRBD1 (6 bases). Trimming removed 2 bases at V and 3 bases at J, with 20 bases between. The CDR3 is 18 amino acids. The germline gives CDR1 MNHEY, CDR2 SVGEGT.

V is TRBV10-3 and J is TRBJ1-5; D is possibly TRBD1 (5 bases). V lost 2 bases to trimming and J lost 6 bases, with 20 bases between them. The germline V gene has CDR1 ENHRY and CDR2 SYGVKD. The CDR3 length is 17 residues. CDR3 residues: CAISEVRVSVPGQPQHF. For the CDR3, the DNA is TGTGCCATCAGTGAGGTCAGGGTGTCGGTTCCGGGTCAGCCCCAGCATTTT.

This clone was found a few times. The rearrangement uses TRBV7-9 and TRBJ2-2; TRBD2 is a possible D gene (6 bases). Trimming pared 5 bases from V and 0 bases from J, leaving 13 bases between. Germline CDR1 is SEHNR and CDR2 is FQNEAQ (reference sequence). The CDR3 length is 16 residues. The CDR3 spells CASSLEGETNTGELFF. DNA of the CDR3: TGTGCCAGCAGCCTGGAGGGCGAAACGAACACCGGGGAGCTGTTTTTT.

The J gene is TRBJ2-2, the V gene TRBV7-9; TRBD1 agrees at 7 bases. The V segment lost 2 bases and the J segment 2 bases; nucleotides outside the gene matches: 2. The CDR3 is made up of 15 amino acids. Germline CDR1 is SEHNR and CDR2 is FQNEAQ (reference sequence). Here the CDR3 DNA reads TGTGCCAGCAGCTTACTAGGGGGCAACACCGGGGAGCTGTTTTTT. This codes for CASSLLGGNTGELFF.

CDR3 protein: CASSFFGADYGYTF. Here the CDR3 DNA reads TGCGCCAGCAGCTTTTTTGGGGCAGATTATGGCTACACCTTC. The rearrangement links TRBV5-1 to TRBJ1-2; tentative D call: TRBD1 (5 bases). V was clipped by 2 bases and J by 5 bases, with 13 bases between them. Germline-derived CDR1 and CDR2 are SGHRS and YFSETQ. The length of the CDR3 is 14 residues.

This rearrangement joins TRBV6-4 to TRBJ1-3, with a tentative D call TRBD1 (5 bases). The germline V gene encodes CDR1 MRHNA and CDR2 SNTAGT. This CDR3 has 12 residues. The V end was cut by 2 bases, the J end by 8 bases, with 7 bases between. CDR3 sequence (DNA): TGTGCCAGCAGTGACGCAGGGCACACCATATATTTT. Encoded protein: CASSDAGHTIYF.

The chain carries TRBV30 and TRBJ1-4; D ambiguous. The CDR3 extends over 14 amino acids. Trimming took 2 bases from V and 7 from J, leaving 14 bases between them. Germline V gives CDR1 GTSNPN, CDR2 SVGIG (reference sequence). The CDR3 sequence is CAWSHLQPPEKLFF. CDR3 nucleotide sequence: TGTGCCTGGAGTCACCTCCAGCCCCCTGAAAAACTGTTTTTT.

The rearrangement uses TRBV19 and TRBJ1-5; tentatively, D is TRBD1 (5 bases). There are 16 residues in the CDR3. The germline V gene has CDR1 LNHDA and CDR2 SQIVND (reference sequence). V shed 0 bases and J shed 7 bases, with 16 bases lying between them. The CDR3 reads CASSIDPQWGYQPQHF. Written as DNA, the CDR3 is TGTGCCAGTAGTATAGACCCTCAGTGGGGGTACCAGCCCCAGCATTTT.

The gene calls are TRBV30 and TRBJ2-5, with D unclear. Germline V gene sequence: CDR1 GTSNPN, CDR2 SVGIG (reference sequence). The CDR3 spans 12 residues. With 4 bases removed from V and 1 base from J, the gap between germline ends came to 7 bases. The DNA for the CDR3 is TGTGCCTGGAACGACTTCCAAGAGACCCAGTACTTC. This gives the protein CAWNDFQETQYF.

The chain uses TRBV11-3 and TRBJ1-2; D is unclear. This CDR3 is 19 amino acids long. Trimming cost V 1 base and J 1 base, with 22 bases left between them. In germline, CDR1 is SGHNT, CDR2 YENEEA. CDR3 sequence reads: CASSLVLGRAPTLNYGYTF. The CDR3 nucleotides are TGTGCCAGCAGCTTAGTCCTCGGTAGAGCCCCAACTCTTAACTATGGCTACACCTTC.

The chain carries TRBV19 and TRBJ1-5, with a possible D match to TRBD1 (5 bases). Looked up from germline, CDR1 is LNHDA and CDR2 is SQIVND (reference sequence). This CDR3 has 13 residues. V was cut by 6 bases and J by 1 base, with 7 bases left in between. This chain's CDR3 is CASRTASNQPQHF. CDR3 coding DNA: TGTGCCAGTAGGACAGCCAGCAATCAGCCCCAGCATTTT. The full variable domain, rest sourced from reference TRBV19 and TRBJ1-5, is DGGITQSPKYLFRKEGQNVTLSCEQNLNHDAMYWYRQDPGQGLRLIYYSQIVNDFQKGDIAEGYSVSREKKESFPLTVTSAQKNPTAFYLCASRTASNQPQHFGDGTRLSIL.

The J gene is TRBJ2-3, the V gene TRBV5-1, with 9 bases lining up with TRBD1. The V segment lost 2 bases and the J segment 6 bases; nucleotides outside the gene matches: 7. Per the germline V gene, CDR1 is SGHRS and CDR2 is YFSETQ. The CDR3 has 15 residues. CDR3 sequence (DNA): TGCGCCAGCAGCTTCCCGGGACAGGGTGGGGATACGCAGTATTTT. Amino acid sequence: CASSFPGQGGDTQYF.

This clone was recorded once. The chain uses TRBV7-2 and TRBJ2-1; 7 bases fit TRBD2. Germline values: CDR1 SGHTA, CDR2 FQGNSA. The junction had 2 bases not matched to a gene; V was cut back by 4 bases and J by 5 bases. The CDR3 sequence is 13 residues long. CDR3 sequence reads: CASSWGLNNEQFF. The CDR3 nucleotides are TGTGCCAGCAGCTGGGGACTAAACAATGAGCAGTTCTTC.

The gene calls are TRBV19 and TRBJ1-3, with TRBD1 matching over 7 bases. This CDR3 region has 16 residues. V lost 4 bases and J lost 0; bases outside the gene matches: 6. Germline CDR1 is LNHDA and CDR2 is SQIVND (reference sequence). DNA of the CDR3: TGTGCCAGTAGTACAACAGGGGTCCGCTCTGGAAACACCATATATTTT. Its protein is CASSTTGVRSGNTIYF.

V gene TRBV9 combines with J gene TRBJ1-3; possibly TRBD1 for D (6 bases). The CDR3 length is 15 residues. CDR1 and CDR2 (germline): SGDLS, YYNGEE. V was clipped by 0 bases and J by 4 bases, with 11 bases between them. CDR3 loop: CASSVEGGRGNTIYF. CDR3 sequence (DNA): TGTGCCAGCAGCGTAGAGGGGGGTAGGGGAAACACCATATATTTT.